These 3 T cell receptor beta chains originate from one sample sequenced in a study of blood T cells in healthy people across ages. A second about 7 to 12 cycle PCR used barcoded and J-beta primers. TCRdb reprocessed the 5' RACE reads with MiXCR, giving one entry per CDR3 protein. The table records hundreds of thousands of distinct CDR3 sequences, around 36% of them present only once. Sequences were obtained from blood. The receptors come from a man younger than 35 in good health.

Only a few counts were recorded for this clonotype. The chain's CDR3 is CASSLDKGSPLHF. The CDR3 bases are TGTGCCAGCAGCTTAGATAAGGGTTCACCCCTCCACTTT. The V and J genes are TRBV11-2 and TRBJ1-6, with D hard to call. The length of the CDR3 is 13 residues. The germline V and J ends were trimmed by 0 bases and 9 bases, with 6 bases remaining between them. Germline loops: CDR1 SGHAT, CDR2 FQNNGV.

This sequence joins TRBV15 and TRBJ2-1, with a tentative D call TRBD2 (6 bases). Near its end, the DNA agrees better with TRBJ2-7, so the J call may be wrong. Germline lookup yields CDR1 LNHNV and CDR2 YYDKDF (reference sequence). The CDR3 totals 15 residues. DNA for the CDR3: TGTGCCACCAGCAGAGTACGGGGGATCTACAATGAGCAGTACTTC. Amino acid sequence: CATSRVRGIYNEQYF.

There are many counts of this clonotype. The chain is built from TRBV7-9 and TRBJ1-2, with a possible D match to TRBD1 (6 bases). This CDR3 has 14 residues. Trimming removed 8 bases at V and 5 bases at J, with 18 bases between. Looked up from germline, CDR1 is SEHNR and CDR2 is FQNEAQ (reference sequence). The CDR3: CASERLGGAYGYTF. CDR3 DNA: TGTGCCAGCGAGAGGTTGGGGGGCGCTTATGGCTACACCTTC.